This TCR beta chain came from a study of tumor-infiltrating lymphocytes in localized non-small cell lung cancer. Study summary: The cohort mixed smokers and never-smokers, several histologies, and some post-neoadjuvant-chemotherapy samples. Each patient gave resected tumor and non-adjacent uninvolved lung tissue.

V shed 7 bases, J shed 5 bases, and the junction held 10 bases outside the gene matches. CDR3 length equals 14 residues. Germline-derived CDR1 and CDR2 are SEHNR and FQNEAQ (reference sequence). Study findings and constraints: Immunotypes IM1 and IM2 had similar TCR-derived T-cell fractions. Recurrence-free survival showed no association with tumor T-cell fraction.

Of note for this clone: The antigen is not known.

Method: immunoSEQ multiplex PCR; TCRdb's copy keeps in-frame clones and lacks some. The table records about 12,000 clones, 66% of them present only once. This sequence originates from a human donor with non-small cell lung cancer. The V and J genes are TRBV7-9 and TRBJ1-1; 7 bases are a match to TRBD1. The specimen sequenced was lung tumor tissue. As DNA, the CDR3 is TGTGCCAGCACCCGACAGGGCTGGGGAACTGAAGCTTTCTTT. Translation: CASTRQGWGTEAFF.